This T cell receptor (beta chain) was captured in a study of cytomegalovirus exposure and HLA in healthy donors. Study as a whole: The Caucasian-associated ancestry cluster contained 81% of the approximately 400 genotyped donors. General study results and limits: In a later analysis, compared with equally common non-associated chains, HLA-associated beta chains were more expanded. Most CMV-associated TCR beta chains appeared HLA-restricted in a later analysis. Segments of the TCR beta V type were, in most cases, productive about 87% or about 30% of the time in an earlier analysis.

As to this clone: Its target is unknown.

Germline CDR1 and CDR2: SGDLS and YYNGEE. CDR3 size: 15 residues. Germline trimming cut 3 bases from V and 3 bases from J; bases unmatched to any gene: 5. Primers included in the PCR were 60 Vbeta and 13 Jbeta primers. The method was immunoSEQ multiplex PCR; TCRdb's version includes in-frame clones alone and lacks a portion of them. The top ten clones hold roughly 0.6% of a sample with 75,000 to 100,000 clones, around 77% of them seen once. The sequence derives from a man between 25 and 39 years old in good health and CMV-seronegative. This chain joins TRBV9 and TRBJ1-1; 10 bases agree with TRBD1. The sequencing sample was made of PBMCs. DNA of the CDR3: TGTGCCAGCAGCGGGGTGACAGGGGGCCACACTGAAGCTTTCTTT. Amino acids: CASSGVTGGHTEAFF.